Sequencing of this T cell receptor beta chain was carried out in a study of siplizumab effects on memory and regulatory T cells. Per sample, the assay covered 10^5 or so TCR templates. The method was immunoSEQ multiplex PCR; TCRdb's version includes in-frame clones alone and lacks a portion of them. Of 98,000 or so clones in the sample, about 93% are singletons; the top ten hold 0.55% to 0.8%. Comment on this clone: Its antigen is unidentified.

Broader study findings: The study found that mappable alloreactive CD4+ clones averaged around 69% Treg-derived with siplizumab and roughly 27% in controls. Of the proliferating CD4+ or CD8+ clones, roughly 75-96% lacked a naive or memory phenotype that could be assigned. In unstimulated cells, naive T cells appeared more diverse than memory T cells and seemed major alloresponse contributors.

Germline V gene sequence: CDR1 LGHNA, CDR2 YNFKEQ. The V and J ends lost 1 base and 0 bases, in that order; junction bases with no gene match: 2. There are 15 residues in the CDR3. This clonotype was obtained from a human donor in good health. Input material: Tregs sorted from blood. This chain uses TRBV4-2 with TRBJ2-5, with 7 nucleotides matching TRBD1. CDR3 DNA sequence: TGTGCCAGCAGCCAAGCCGGGACAGACCAAGAGACCCAGTACTTC. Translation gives CASSQAGTDQETQYF.